One and the same sample provided the 20 T cell receptor beta chains below, sequenced in a study of glioma-infiltrating T cells. Using RNA template, CDR3s of TCR alpha and beta were amplified with iRepertoire arm-PCR. Each CDR3 protein gets one entry after TCRdb re-called the multiplex PCR reads with MiXCR. Of 35,000 to 45,000 distinct CDR3 sequences in the sample, around 22% were seen once. Sequencing was performed on glioma tissue, nonneoplastic brain tissue, or PBMCs (not recorded which). All receptors come from a human donor with low-grade glioma or glioblastoma, undergoing nonglioma brain surgery, or in good health (not recorded which).

In its sample, this clonotype was seen a few times. The chain links TRBV7-2 to TRBJ2-6, with 7 nucleotides matching TRBD1. CDR3 length: 17 residues. The V gene end was trimmed by 1 base and the J gene end by 0 bases; junction bases not matched to a gene: 3. The V gene's germline CDR1 is SGHTA and CDR2 FQGNSA. Here the CDR3 DNA reads TGTGCCAGCAGCTTAGGACAGGGCCGCTCTGGGGCCAACGTCCTGACTTTC. Protein product: CASSLGQGRSGANVLTF.

CDR3 bases: TGTGCCAGCAGTTTCGGAAGAACAGATACGCAGTATTTT. This codes for CASSFGRTDTQYF. The chain links TRBV27 to TRBJ2-3; D not certain. This CDR3 spans 13 amino acids. Germline assignment: CDR1 MNHEY and CDR2 SMNVEV (reference sequence). Trimming removed 3 bases at V and 3 bases at J, with 7 bases between.

Many counts were recorded for this clonotype. The chain is built from TRBV7-2 and TRBJ2-7; D perhaps matches TRBD1 (6 bases). Trimming stripped 5 bases from V and 2 bases from J, with 10 bases between. CDR3 length: 13 amino acids. From germline, CDR1 is SGHTA and CDR2 FQGNSA. CDR3 protein: CASSQGQPYEQYF. CDR3 DNA sequence: TGTGCCAGCAGCCAAGGACAGCCCTACGAGCAGTACTTC. Complete variable domain (other parts from reference TRBV7-2 and TRBJ2-7): GAGVSQSPSNKVTEKGKDVELRCDPISGHTALYWYRQSLGQGLEFLIYFQGNSAPDKSGLPSDRFSAERTGGSVSTLTIQRTQQEDSAVYLCASSQGQPYEQYFGPGTRLTVT.

In this sample, this clonotype turned up many times. The chain carries TRBV12-3 or TRBV12-4 and TRBJ2-7, with no clear D. V was cut by 3 bases and J by 2 bases, with 14 bases left in between. This CDR3 spans 15 amino acids. The CDR3 nucleotides read TGTGCCAGCAGTTTTCAGTCTGACGGCGCCTACGAGCAGTACTTC. It specifies CASSFQSDGAYEQYF.

This clonotype was picked up many times. The V call is TRBV4-1, the J call TRBJ1-1, with D tentatively TRBD1 (5 bases). The CDR3 length is 14 residues. Deletions cut 1 base from V and 7 bases from J, with 13 bases between. Germline CDR1 is MGHRA and CDR2 is YSYEKL. The CDR3 region is CASSQGNFDSEAFF. The CDR3 region has the DNA TGCGCCAGCAGCCAAGGAAACTTTGACAGTGAAGCTTTCTTT.

This clonotype was detected ten times or more. The V call is TRBV28, the J call TRBJ2-7; TRBD2 aligns across 13 bases. Germline CDR1 MDHEN, CDR2 SYDVKM. J gave up 5 bases and V 4 bases, and 5 bases lay outside the gene matches. The CDR3 sequence is 15 residues long. The CDR3 nucleotides are TGTGCCAGCAGTTCCCGGACTAGCGGGAGACACGAGCAGTACTTC. Encoded protein: CASSSRTSGRHEQYF.

As for this clonotype: Just one base apart from a much larger clone, this may be a read error. This chain uses TRBV3-1 with TRBJ2-3; 11 bases fit TRBD2. Per the germline V gene, CDR1 is LGHDT and CDR2 is YNNKEL (reference sequence). The CDR3 loop spans 16 amino acids. J gave up 14 bases and V 4 bases, and 17 bases lay outside the gene matches. Here the CDR3 DNA reads TGTGCCAGCAGCCCTAGACTAGCGGGGTTTTCCGGGGAGCTGTATTTT. Amino acid sequence: CASSPRLAGFSGELYF.

Of note for this clonotype: A much larger clone sits a single nucleotide away, making a read error possible. The V call is TRBV6-2 or TRBV6-3, the J call TRBJ2-4, with 9 positions matching TRBD2. J gave up 1 base and V 5 bases, and 15 bases lay outside the gene matches. In germline, CDR1 is MNHEY, CDR2 SVGEGT. The CDR3 extends over 19 amino acids. The CDR3 is CASSLRLAEDLSAKNIQYF. The CDR3 DNA reads TGTGCCAGCAGTCTCCGACTAGCGGAAGACCTTTCGGCCAAAAACATTCAGTACTTC.

The rearrangement links TRBV3-1 to TRBJ1-2; D is undetermined. Germline values: CDR1 LGHDT, CDR2 YNNKEL (reference sequence). The CDR3 covers 15 residues. V was trimmed by 1 base and J by 3 bases, leaving 12 bases between them. CDR3 loop: CASSQADPDDYGYTF. The CDR3 DNA reads TGTGCCAGCAGCCAAGCTGATCCAGACGACTATGGCTACACCTTC.

Comment on this clonotype: The junction and the germline gene differ at one end; a read error may be behind it. This rearrangement joins TRBV18 to TRBJ1-1; possibly TRBD1 for D (5 bases). CDR3 length: 12 residues. The germline CDR1 and CDR2 sequences are KGHSH and LQKENI. The CDR3 nucleotides are TGTGCCAGCTCACTACCGGACACTGAAGCTTTCTTC. Translating it yields CASSLPDTEAFF.

There are a few counts of this clonotype. This chain joins TRBV20-1 and TRBJ2-7; D may match TRBD1 or TRBD2 (5 bases each). CDR3 length equals 12 residues. Trimming removed 3 bases from V and 3 bases from J, with 9 bases in between. In germline, CDR1 is DFQATT, CDR2 SNEGSKA (reference sequence). The CDR3 DNA sequence: TGCAGTGCTAGCCGAGGGGTCTACGAGCAGTACTTC. It translates to CSASRGVYEQYF.

This clonotype appeared many times. The chain combines TRBV7-3 with TRBJ2-1; the match to TRBD2 covers 7 bases. The CDR3 sequence is 17 residues long. In germline, CDR1 is SGHTA, CDR2 FQGTGA. V lost 2 bases to trimming and J lost 2 bases; unmatched junction nucleotides: 9. The DNA of the CDR3 is TGTGCCAGCAGCTTACAGGGCGGGAGTGGAGCCTACAATGAGCAGTTCTTC. It codes for CASSLQGGSGAYNEQFF.

Note on this clonotype: This may stem from a read error, because a much larger clone lies one nucleotide away. V gene TRBV5-6 combines with J gene TRBJ1-2; 7 bases line up with TRBD1. The germline gives CDR1 SGHDT, CDR2 YYEEEE. The CDR3 totals 14 residues. The CDR3 sequence is CASSLYRGGYVYTF. Here the CDR3 DNA reads TGTGCCAGCAGCTTGTACAGGGGAGGCTATGTCTACACCTTC.

This clonotype was seen many times. This rearrangement joins TRBV27 to TRBJ1-6; 7 bases match TRBD1. The CDR3 contains 14 residues. V shed 4 bases and J 14 bases; nucleotides not matched to a gene: 11. Germline V gene data show CDR1 as MNHEY and CDR2 as SMNVEV (reference sequence). The CDR3 DNA sequence: TGTGCCAGCAGTTCCAGGGACAGTATGTCCACCCTCCACTTT. Amino acid sequence: CASSSRDSMSTLHF.

Worth noting for this clonotype: Given a much more abundant clone one base away, this may be a read error. The chain joins TRBV2 to TRBJ1-5, with a possible D match to TRBD1 (6 bases). The CDR3 is made up of 18 amino acids. Trimming removed 5 bases at V and 0 bases at J, with 20 bases between. Looked up from germline, CDR1 is SNHLY and CDR2 is FYNNEI. The DNA for the CDR3 is TGTGCCAGCAGTAACCCACGGGGGGCACCGTATAGCAATCAGCCCCAGCATTTT. Amino acid sequence: CASSNPRGAPYSNQPQHF.

This clonotype appeared many times. The chain uses TRBV27 and TRBJ2-1; 10 bases are a match to TRBD1. The V and J ends lost 8 bases and 2 bases, in that order; junction bases with no gene match: 6. Germline V lookup: CDR1 MNHEY, CDR2 SMNVEV (reference sequence). The CDR3 runs to 15 residues. The CDR3 reads CASGGTGDTYNEQFF. For the CDR3, the DNA is TGTGCCAGCGGGGGGACAGGGGACACCTACAATGAGCAGTTCTTC.

This clonotype was counted many times. The chain links TRBV12-3 or TRBV12-4 to TRBJ1-2, with TRBD1 as a possible D gene (5 bases). This CDR3 has 15 residues. V lost 3 bases to trimming and J lost 5 bases, with 16 bases between them. The DNA for the CDR3 is TGTGCCAGCAGTTTCACCGACAGCCCCTATTATGGCTACACCTTC. As protein: CASSFTDSPYYGYTF.

This clonotype was observed at least ten times. J is TRBJ2-3 and V is TRBV3-1; D perhaps matches TRBD1 (5 bases). This CDR3 has 14 residues. Trimming took off 4 bases at V and 4 bases at J, with 12 bases between the two ends. Germline values: CDR1 LGHDT, CDR2 YNNKEL (reference sequence). The CDR3 DNA sequence: TGTGCCAGCAGCCGACAGCTGAGGCCAGATACGCAGTATTTT. It translates to CASSRQLRPDTQYF.

In its sample, this clonotype was seen many times. This chain connects TRBV28 to TRBJ2-3; 12 nucleotides line up with TRBD1. Per the germline V gene, CDR1 is MDHEN and CDR2 is SYDVKM. The CDR3 length is 16 residues. V lost 6 bases to trimming and J lost 2 bases; unmatched junction nucleotides: 6. The CDR3 nucleotides read TGTGCCAGCAGCCAACCGGGACAGGGGGCCACAGATACGCAGTATTTT. Translation: CASSQPGQGATDTQYF.

This clonotype showed up many times. The gene calls are TRBV4-2 and TRBJ1-3; TRBD1 matches at 9 bases. The V gene's germline CDR1 is LGHNA and CDR2 YNFKEQ. Trimming at V came to 0 bases and at J to 10 bases, leaving 10 bases not matched to a gene. There are 16 residues in the CDR3. The CDR3: CASSQDGDRGLRTIYF. The CDR3 nucleotides are TGTGCCAGCAGCCAAGATGGTGACAGGGGGTTGCGTACCATATATTTT.